One and the same sample provided the 26 T cell receptor beta chains below, sequenced in a study of brain T cells in children with intractable seizures. Time point given: blood from clinic visit 5 months post-surgery; TSC patient then seizure free. The assay was immunoSEQ multiplex PCR, and TCRdb's table has in-frame clones only and misses some. The sample holds under 400,000 clones; about 93% are singletons and the top ten take approximately 5%. Sequences were derived from peripheral blood, sampled 4 to 6 months after surgery. These receptors were taken from a boy under three years old with tuberous sclerosis and intractable seizures.

This chain's CDR3 is CACGEMMANYGYTF. CDR3 nucleotides: TGTGCCTGCGGAGAAATGATGGCTAACTATGGCTACACCTTC. The chain couples TRBV30 to TRBJ1-2, with D unclear. The CDR3 has 14 amino acids. The V gene lost 6 bases and the J gene lost 0 bases, with 14 bases spanning the gap. Germline V gene lookup returns CDR1 GTSNPN and CDR2 SVGIG (reference sequence). Based on the CDR3 plus reference TRBV30 and TRBJ1-2, the full variable domain is SQTIHQWPATLVQPVGSPLSLECTVEGTSNPNLYWYRQAAGRGLQLLFYSVGIGQISSEVPQNLSASRPQDRQFILSSKKLLLSDSGFYLCACGEMMANYGYTFGSGTRLTVV.

This chain connects TRBV19 to TRBJ2-2; D is possibly TRBD1 or TRBD2 (5 bases each). The ends were cut back, 3 bases at V and 0 bases at J, with 8 bases in the middle. Looked up from germline, CDR1 is LNHDA and CDR2 is SQIVND (reference sequence). This CDR3 region has 15 residues. This chain's CDR3 is CASSMGVTNTGELFF. The CDR3 nucleotides read TGTGCCAGTAGTATGGGGGTTACGAACACCGGGGAGCTGTTTTTT.

The chain uses TRBV21-1 and TRBJ2-2; the table's D call of TRBD2 was not tested on the DNA. TRBV21-1 is marked as a pseudogene. This CDR3 contains 17 residues. CDR3 sequence: CASSKKTSGGDTGELFF. CDR3 sequence (DNA): TGTGCCAGCAGCAAAAAAACTAGCGGGGGGGACACCGGGGAGCTGTTTTTT.

V gene TRBV25-1 combines with J gene TRBJ2-1; TRBD2 matches at 10 bases. Germline V gene data show CDR1 as MGHDK and CDR2 as SYGVNS. The CDR3 consists of 12 residues. The V gene end was trimmed by 9 bases and the J gene end by 10 bases; junction bases not matched to a gene: 6. The CDR3 nucleotides are TGTGCCAGTAAGCGGGAGGGCCGGGAGCAGTTCTTC. Protein sequence: CASKREGREQFF.

The sample holds one count of this clone. The chain carries TRBV23-1 and TRBJ2-3; possibly TRBD1 or TRBD2 for D (6 bases each). TRBV23-1 is placed among ORFs of uncertain function. This CDR3 comprises 15 residues. V was clipped by 3 bases and J by 0 bases, with 10 bases between them. Here the CDR3 DNA reads TGCGCCAGCAGTCATCGGGGGACAAGCACAGATACGCAGTATTTT. It encodes CASSHRGTSTDTQYF.

V gene TRBV3-1 (or the pseudogene TRBV3-2) combines with J gene TRBJ1-1; a possible D gene is TRBD1 (5 bases). Trimming pared 0 bases from V and 1 base from J, leaving 9 bases between. The CDR3 is made up of 15 amino acids. Germline lookup yields CDR1 LGHDT and CDR2 YNNKEL (reference sequence). The CDR3: CASSQERDANTEAFF. In DNA form, the CDR3 reads TGTGCCAGCAGCCAAGAACGGGACGCGAACACTGAAGCTTTCTTT.

The chain is built from TRBV19 and TRBJ2-1; 10 bases agree with TRBD1. The junction had 12 bases not matched to a gene; V was cut back by 5 bases and J by 2 bases. Germline CDR1 LNHDA, CDR2 SQIVND (reference sequence). The CDR3 runs 18 residues. CDR3 amino acids: CASSSSRDRGYTYNEQFF. In DNA, the CDR3 is TGTGCCAGTAGTTCGTCCCGGGACAGGGGATACACCTACAATGAGCAGTTCTTC.

The chain uses TRBV19 and TRBJ1-5; 8 bases agree with TRBD1. The CDR3 totals 15 residues. The V and J ends lost 6 bases and 1 base, in that order; junction bases with no gene match: 5. Germline-derived CDR1 and CDR2 are LNHDA and SQIVND (reference sequence). The CDR3 reads CASSQGAESNQPQHF. The CDR3 DNA reads as TGTGCCAGTAGCCAGGGGGCTGAGAGCAATCAGCCCCAGCATTTT.

The V and J genes are TRBV29-1 and TRBJ2-7; 9 bases align to TRBD2. J was trimmed by 0 bases and V by 5 bases; bases with no gene match: 5. The CDR3 covers 14 residues. The germline CDR1 and CDR2 sequences are SQVTM and ANQGSEA. The CDR3 nucleotides read TGCAGCGTTTGGGAGCGGGAGGACTCCTACGAGCAGTACTTC. This translates into CSVWEREDSYEQYF.

This sequence joins TRBV5-1 and TRBJ2-7; D remains unclear. The V end was cut by 4 bases, the J end by 6 bases, with 11 bases between. There are 12 residues in the CDR3. CDR1 SGHRS and CDR2 YFSETQ come from the germline V gene. CDR3 DNA: TGCGCCAGCAGCCCAGGACGGGCCGAGCAGTACTTC. This encodes CASSPGRAEQYF. Filled out from reference TRBV5-1 and TRBJ2-7, the complete variable domain reads KAGVTQTPRYLIKTRGQQVTLSCSPISGHRSVSWYQQTPGQGLQFLFEYFSETQRNKGNFPGRFSGRQFSNSRSEMNVSTLELGDSALYLCASSPGRAEQYFGPGTRLTVT.

This clone was observed once. The rearrangement joins TRBV7-6 to TRBJ2-7; 9 nucleotides match TRBD1. This CDR3 comprises 17 residues. Germline V gene sequence: CDR1 SGHVS, CDR2 FNYEAQ. Trimming took 4 bases from V and 5 from J; bases not matched to a gene: 15. The CDR3 bases are TGTGCCAGCAGCTCAGGATTTCACAGGGGGCGCGTCGACGAGCAGTACTTC. Its protein is CASSSGFHRGRVDEQYF.

J is TRBJ2-1 and V is TRBV7-9, with D possibly called TRBD1 or TRBD2 (6 bases each). The CDR3 is 18 residues long. In germline, CDR1 is SEHNR, CDR2 FQNEAQ (reference sequence). V dropped 5 bases and J dropped 4 bases, with 24 bases sitting between them. Written as DNA, the CDR3 is TGTGCCAGCAGCCAAGGCTATGGGGGCCAGGGAGGATACAATGAGCAGTTCTTC. As protein: CASSQGYGGQGGYNEQFF.

This clone was seen once. The genes are TRBV19 and TRBJ2-1; D call uncertain. This CDR3 has 12 residues. The germline V gene has CDR1 LNHDA and CDR2 SQIVND (reference sequence). The V gene lost 5 bases and the J gene lost 4 bases, with 6 bases spanning the gap. In nucleotides, the CDR3 is TGTGCCAGTAGTGCTTCTTACAATGAGCAGTTCTTC. It encodes CASSASYNEQFF.

The CDR3 DNA reads TGTGCCAGCAGCCAGATTAGGACAGGGGGCAAGCGCGAGCAGTACTTC. As protein: CASSQIRTGGKREQYF. The rearrangement joins TRBV5-5 to TRBJ2-7; TRBD1 agrees at 11 bases. V lost 4 bases, J lost 6 bases, and 12 bases stayed unmatched. CDR3 length: 16 residues. Germline CDR1 reads SGHKS; CDR2 reads YYEKEE (reference sequence).

This sequence joins TRBV12-3 or TRBV12-4 and TRBJ1-2; a weak D match, TRBD1 (6 bases). This CDR3 is 13 amino acids long. Trimming removed 4 bases from V and 4 bases from J, with 10 bases in between. Here the CDR3 DNA reads TGTGCCAGCAGTTCTGGACAGATCTATGGCTACACCTTC. Translated, it gives CASSSGQIYGYTF.

V usage is TRBV18 and J usage is TRBJ1-3; perhaps TRBD1 as D (5 bases). The ends were cut back, 6 bases at V and 4 bases at J, with 22 bases in the middle. This CDR3 has 17 amino acids. Looked up from germline, CDR1 is KGHSH and CDR2 is LQKENI. The CDR3 here is CASSLGALSKDGNTIYF. The CDR3 DNA reads as TGTGCCAGCTCTCTAGGGGCCCTCTCAAAAGACGGAAACACCATATATTTT.

V usage is TRBV27 and J usage is TRBJ1-3; TRBD1 is a possible D gene (6 bases). Germline V gene lookup returns CDR1 MNHEY and CDR2 SMNVEV (reference sequence). V lost 5 bases to trimming and J lost 4 bases, with 9 bases between them. The CDR3 extends over 13 amino acids. CDR3 in DNA: TGTGCCAGCAGTAGGACAGTCGGAAACACCATATATTTT. Translating it yields CASSRTVGNTIYF.

J is TRBJ1-2 and V is TRBV6-1, with D tentatively TRBD1 (5 bases). Trimming took 3 bases from V and 4 from J, leaving 15 bases between them. Germline CDR1 is MNHNS and CDR2 is SASEGT. The CDR3 totals 15 residues. CDR3 loop: CASSETFRDSYGYTF. CDR3 nucleotides: TGTGCCAGCAGTGAGACATTCCGTGACAGCTATGGCTACACCTTC.

The chain has TRBV4-1 and TRBJ1-4; the D is unclear. V dropped 3 bases and J dropped 7 bases, with 12 bases sitting between them. Germline V gene sequence: CDR1 MGHRA, CDR2 YSYEKL. CDR3 length: 14 residues. CDR3 sequence: CASSQVYIGEKLFF. The CDR3 DNA reads as TGCGCCAGCAGCCAGGTTTATATCGGTGAAAAACTGTTTTTT.

The chain recombines TRBV29-1 with TRBJ1-1; possible D gene TRBD1, 5 bases. Germline values: CDR1 SQVTM, CDR2 ANQGSEA. Trimming pared 6 bases from V and 1 base from J, leaving 9 bases between. The CDR3 loop spans 12 amino acids. CDR3 nucleotides: TGCAGCGTACCCGGGGGGAACACTGAAGCTTTCTTT. Amino acids: CSVPGGNTEAFF.

Only one count was recorded for this clone. The V gene is TRBV11-2, the J gene TRBJ2-2; 7 nucleotides match TRBD2. Germline V lookup: CDR1 SGHAT, CDR2 FQNNGV. The CDR3 is made up of 14 amino acids. Unmatched junction bases numbered 4, after V lost 3 bases and J lost 6 bases. The CDR3 protein is CASSFQTSAGELFF. The CDR3 DNA follows: TGTGCCAGCAGCTTCCAAACTAGCGCCGGGGAGCTGTTTTTT. Looking up the rest from reference TRBV11-2 and TRBJ2-2 gives the full variable domain: EAGVAQSPRYKIIEKRQSVAFWCNPISGHATLYWYQQILGQGPKLLIQFQNNGVVDDSQLPKDRFSAERLKGVDSTLKIQPAKLEDSAVYLCASSFQTSAGELFFGEGSRLTVL.

This chain joins TRBV2 and TRBJ1-4; D not certain. V dropped 2 bases and J dropped 3 bases, with 7 bases sitting between them. This CDR3 has 14 residues. Germline V gene lookup returns CDR1 SNHLY and CDR2 FYNNEI. CDR3 coding DNA: TGTGCCAGCAGTGAACGGAGTCCTAATGAAAAACTGTTTTTT. Amino acid sequence: CASSERSPNEKLFF.

The V gene is TRBV14, the J gene TRBJ2-1; TRBD2 agrees at 7 bases. The CDR3 runs 17 residues. Per germline, CDR1 SGHDN and CDR2 FVKESK. The V and J ends lost 0 bases and 2 bases, in that order; junction bases with no gene match: 7. The CDR3 nucleotides are TGTGCCAGCAGCCAAGAGGGTCTAGCGGAACCCTACAATGAGCAGTTCTTC. The encoded protein is CASSQEGLAEPYNEQFF.

The gene calls are TRBV24-1 and TRBJ1-2; D may be TRBD1 (5 bases). This CDR3 is built from 13 residues. Trimming removed 5 bases from V and 6 bases from J, with 12 bases in between. The V gene's germline CDR1 is KGHDR and CDR2 SFDVKD. The CDR3 DNA reads as TGTGCCACCAGTGGTTCTGGGGGAAATGGCTACACCTTC. This gives the protein CATSGSGGNGYTF.

The CDR3 spells CASIYSGGDRGTDTQYF. The CDR3, as DNA: TGTGCCAGCATCTATTCGGGAGGAGACAGGGGCACAGATACGCAGTATTTT. The V gene is TRBV28, the J gene TRBJ2-3, with D tentatively TRBD1 or TRBD2 (7 bases each). Germline CDR1 and CDR2: MDHEN and SYDVKM. The CDR3 runs 17 residues. V lost 7 bases, J lost 1 base, and 21 bases lay in between. Based on the CDR3 plus reference TRBV28 and TRBJ2-3, the full variable domain is DVKVTQSSRYLVKRTGEKVFLECVQDMDHENMFWYRQDPGLGLRLIYFSYDVKMKEKGDIPEGYSVSREKKERFSLILESASTNQTSMYLCASIYSGGDRGTDTQYFGPGTRLTVL.

The chain links TRBV27 to TRBJ2-1; D remains ambiguous. The germline V gene has CDR1 MNHEY and CDR2 SMNVEV (reference sequence). This CDR3 region has 11 residues. Trimming left V 5 bases short and J 6 bases short, with 5 bases between. The CDR3 sequence is CASSALNEQFF. CDR3 DNA sequence: TGTGCCAGCAGTGCCCTCAATGAGCAGTTCTTC.